The 19 T cell receptor beta chains presented below share a single source sample, sequenced in a study of human thymus T cells. Repertoires were generated with immunoSEQ multiplex PCR, while TCRdb's copy carries only in-frame clones and drops some. This table holds around 120,000 clones, more than 90% found once. Thymus specimens were resections from corrective heart surgery. Material for sequencing was thymus tissue. These receptors were obtained from a boy under two years old with a congenital heart defect but otherwise immunologically healthy.

V is TRBV4-2 and J is TRBJ1-2; D call uncertain. Germline lookup yields CDR1 LGHNA and CDR2 YNFKEQ. The CDR3 loop spans 16 amino acids. V was pared by 6 bases and J by 5 bases, with 22 bases between. The CDR3 nucleotides are TGTGCCAGCAGTCAACACTTCAAACTTGGGGATTATGGCTACACCTTC. It translates to CASSQHFKLGDYGYTF.

The table lists this clone with a count of one. The CDR3 reads CASSTLLTGLGGELFF. In DNA, the CDR3 is TGTGCCAGTAGTACTCTCCTTACAGGCCTGGGCGGGGAGCTGTTTTTT. The chain employs TRBV19 and TRBJ2-2, with a possible D match to TRBD1 (5 bases). The CDR3 is 16 residues long. Per the germline V gene, CDR1 is LNHDA and CDR2 is SQIVND (reference sequence). Trimming shortened V by 4 bases and J by 7 bases, and 19 bases separated the two germline ends.

The chain recombines TRBV5-1 with TRBJ2-3; unclear D gene. This CDR3 contains 15 residues. The germline CDR1 and CDR2 sequences are SGHRS and YFSETQ. V dropped 1 base and J dropped 4 bases, with 13 bases sitting between them. CDR3 nucleotide sequence: TGCGCCAGCAGCTTGACGAGTCCCGACTCAGATACGCAGTATTTT. This gives the protein CASSLTSPDSDTQYF.

This clone has only one observation. The chain couples TRBV5-1 to TRBJ2-5; no reliable D call. The ends were cut back, 1 base at V and 2 bases at J, with 12 bases in the middle. The length of the CDR3 is 15 residues. CDR1 and CDR2 from the germline V gene are SGHRS and YFSETQ. The CDR3 is CASSLWPLTQETQYF. For the CDR3, the DNA is TGCGCCAGCAGCTTGTGGCCCCTGACTCAAGAGACCCAGTACTTC. The full variable domain, its missing parts supplied by reference TRBV5-1 and TRBJ2-5, is KAGVTQTPRYLIKTRGQQVTLSCSPISGHRSVSWYQQTPGQGLQFLFEYFSETQRNKGNFPGRFSGRQFSNSRSEMNVSTLELGDSALYLCASSLWPLTQETQYFGPGTRLLVL.

This clone is a singleton in its sample. The rearrangement uses TRBV27 and TRBJ2-2; 8 bases match TRBD2. CDR3 length equals 20 residues. V was clipped by 5 bases and J by 6 bases; unmatched bases: 23. The V gene's germline CDR1 is MNHEY and CDR2 SMNVEV (reference sequence). The CDR3 coding sequence is TGTGCCAGCAGTCCTTCAATCGACCCCCTCGCCCGGGGGGGAGCCGGGGAGCTGTTTTTT. Translated, it gives CASSPSIDPLARGGAGELFF.

A single count supports this clone. This rearrangement joins TRBV19 to TRBJ2-1; TRBD1 is a possible D gene (6 bases). V was clipped by 9 bases and J by 9 bases, with 15 bases between them. The CDR3 consists of 12 residues. Looked up from germline, CDR1 is LNHDA and CDR2 is SQIVND (reference sequence). CDR3 in DNA: TGTGCCAGCCTATACAGGGCTCGTGAGCAGTTCTTC. Translated, it gives CASLYRAREQFF.

The chain carries TRBV6-5 and TRBJ2-1; D might be TRBD2 (6 bases). CDR3 length equals 14 residues. The germline V gene has CDR1 MNHEY and CDR2 SVGAGI. V lost 5 bases, J lost 5 bases, and 13 bases lay in between. The CDR3 nucleotides read TGTGCCAGCAGTCCAACGACTAGAAACAATGAGCAGTTCTTC. It translates to CASSPTTRNNEQFF.

The rearrangement uses TRBV28 and TRBJ1-5; D might be TRBD1 (5 bases). V was trimmed by 2 bases and J by 10 bases, leaving 12 bases between them. There are 13 residues in the CDR3. Germline values: CDR1 MDHEN, CDR2 SYDVKM. The chain's CDR3 is CASSLLPGDPQHF. Written as DNA, the CDR3 is TGTGCCAGCAGTTTACTTCCGGGGGACCCCCAGCATTTT. The full variable domain, its missing parts supplied by reference TRBV28 and TRBJ1-5, is DVKVTQSSRYLVKRTGEKVFLECVQDMDHENMFWYRQDPGLGLRLIYFSYDVKMKEKGDIPEGYSVSREKKERFSLILESASTNQTSMYLCASSLLPGDPQHFGDGTRLSIL.

CDR3 protein: CASSLVAQGANRTNTEAFF. The CDR3 nucleotides read TGTGCCAGCAGTTTGGTCGCACAGGGGGCCAATCGGACGAACACTGAAGCTTTCTTT. The gene calls are TRBV27 and TRBJ1-1; 9 bases are a match to TRBD1. The CDR3 covers 19 residues. J was trimmed by 1 base and V by 3 bases; bases with no gene match: 15. In germline, CDR1 is MNHEY, CDR2 SMNVEV (reference sequence).

J is TRBJ1-2 and V is TRBV7-2, with 9 bases lining up with TRBD1. The V and J ends lost 2 bases and 3 bases, in that order; junction bases with no gene match: 7. In germline, CDR1 is SGHTA, CDR2 FQGNSA. The CDR3 has 16 amino acids. DNA of the CDR3: TGTGCCAGCAGCTTATTGGGGACAGGGAGGGACTATGGCTACACCTTC. Amino acid sequence: CASSLLGTGRDYGYTF.

The rearrangement joins TRBV19 to TRBJ1-1; the D is unclear. The CDR3 spans 11 residues. The V end lost 7 bases, the J end lost 10 bases, and 13 bases lay between the germline ends. CDR1 and CDR2 (germline): LNHDA, SQIVND (reference sequence). CDR3 loop: CASNNGWGAFF. CDR3 coding DNA: TGTGCCAGTAATAACGGGTGGGGAGCTTTCTTT.

CDR3 residues: CSVEGHTGISSYEQYF. The CDR3 nucleotides read TGCAGCGTTGAAGGTCACACAGGGATTAGCTCCTACGAGCAGTACTTC. This sequence joins TRBV29-1 and TRBJ2-7, with D maybe TRBD1 (6 bases). In germline, CDR1 is SQVTM, CDR2 ANQGSEA. There are 16 residues in the CDR3. V gave up 1 base and J gave up 0 bases, with 16 bases separating them.

The genes are TRBV4-2 and TRBJ2-3; tentative D call: TRBD2 (6 bases). The V end lost 1 base, the J end lost 2 bases, and 16 bases lay between the germline ends. Germline-derived CDR1 and CDR2 are LGHNA and YNFKEQ. The length of the CDR3 is 17 residues. CDR3 sequence reads: CASSQGGGRGVTDTQYF. The CDR3 DNA is TGTGCCAGCAGCCAAGGGGGCGGGCGGGGCGTCACAGATACGCAGTATTTT.

This chain joins TRBV5-1 and TRBJ2-4, with TRBD2 matching 7 bases. The CDR3 contains 16 residues. CDR1 and CDR2 from the germline V gene are SGHRS and YFSETQ. The V and J ends lost 4 bases and 0 bases, in that order; junction bases with no gene match: 7. Here the CDR3 DNA reads TGCGCCAGCAGCGTGACTAGCAGAGTAGCCAAAAACATTCAGTACTTC. Protein: CASSVTSRVAKNIQYF.

The rearrangement uses TRBV29-1 and TRBJ2-3, with D possibly being TRBD2 (6 bases). Germline V gene data show CDR1 as SQVTM and CDR2 as ANQGSEA. The CDR3 covers 14 residues. V lost 6 bases and J lost 1, with 14 bases in between. The CDR3 reads CSVALAPRTDTQYF. The CDR3 DNA is TGCAGCGTCGCACTAGCCCCACGCACAGATACGCAGTATTTT.

The CDR3 DNA is TGCGCCAGCAGCCCTCGGGATCTAGCGGGAGGGGATACGCAGTATTTT. Its translation is CASSPRDLAGGDTQYF. This chain connects TRBV4-3 to TRBJ2-3, with TRBD2 identical over 12 bases. After removal of 4 bases from V and 6 bases from J, the junction contained 8 bases not matched to a gene. Germline-derived CDR1 and CDR2 are LGHNA and YSLEER. The length of the CDR3 is 16 residues.

V is TRBV4-3 and J is TRBJ2-2, with 10 bases that match TRBD2. Germline assignment: CDR1 LGHNA and CDR2 YSLEER. CDR3 size: 17 residues. Losses at the gene ends were 0 bases for V and 6 bases for J; bases not matched to a gene: 7. The CDR3 DNA is TGCGCCAGCAGCCAAGATCCCAGCGGGGGGGGCGCCGGGGAGCTGTTTTTT. Amino acid sequence: CASSQDPSGGGAGELFF.

This chain joins TRBV6-5 and TRBJ2-7; TRBD1 might be the D (5 bases). V lost 6 bases, J lost 0 bases, and 15 bases lay in between. The CDR3 extends over 15 amino acids. The germline CDR1 and CDR2 sequences are MNHEY and SVGAGI. DNA for the CDR3: TGTGCCAGCAGGCATATAGGTGGGGCCTCCTACGAGCAGTACTTC. The encoded protein is CASRHIGGASYEQYF.

The rearrangement links TRBV9 to TRBJ2-4, with 11 bases aligning to TRBD1. CDR1 and CDR2 (germline): SGDLS, YYNGEE. CDR3 length: 16 residues. With 3 bases clipped from V and 3 bases from J, the junction kept 5 bases outside the gene matches. The DNA for the CDR3 is TGTGCCAGCAGCGACCGGGACAGGGGGTACAAAAACATTCAGTACTTC. It yields the protein CASSDRDRGYKNIQYF. Using reference TRBV9 and TRBJ2-4 for the parts outside the CDR3, the full variable domain is DSGVTQTPKHLITATGQRVTLRCSPRSGDLSVYWYQQSLDQGLQFLIQYYNGEERAKGNILERFSAQQFPDLHSELNLSSLELGDSALYFCASSDRDRGYKNIQYFGAGTRLSVL.